This entry is about one TCR beta chain. Its target is not known. Expressed TCRB transcripts were sequenced after all isolated RNA was converted to cDNA. Clones were read by immunoSEQ multiplex PCR, and TCRdb kept only the in-frame ones, dropping some. Of 810,000 or so clones in the sample, about 17% are singletons; the top ten hold 0.023%. This specimen comes from a study of beta chain features in type 1 diabetes. Study results and limitations: VDJ junctions in type 1 diabetes patients carried more deletions and fewer insertions. Whatever favoring of shorter templates PCR might show would apply equally to patients and controls.

CDR3 length: 13 residues. V was pared by 6 bases and J by 7 bases, with 7 bases of the junction left unmatched. The germline CDR1 and CDR2 sequences are MNHEY and SMNVEV (reference sequence). The specimen sequenced was naive CD4+ T cells from blood. The receptor's source is a woman aged 18 to 35 in good health. V usage is TRBV27 and J usage is TRBJ2-7; 9 bases map to TRBD1. CDR3 sequence: CASSPRDRVEQYF. The CDR3 DNA reads as TGTGCCAGCAGCCCAAGGGACAGGGTTGAGCAGTACTTC.